Listed below are T cell receptor beta chains from one sample, sequenced in a study of shared clonotypes between healthy human individuals. Repertoires were generated with immunoSEQ multiplex PCR, while TCRdb's copy carries only in-frame clones and drops some. The sample holds about 680,000 clones, around 90% seen once. The sample comprised naive CD8+ T cells sorted from blood. These receptors were obtained from a man younger than 40 in good health. Both conserved end residues are part of each CDR3. A D gene is named only where the DNA matches it firmly.

v_call	d_call	j_call	cdr3_aa
TRBV9	TRBD2	TRBJ2-3	CASSPGLAGILDTQYF
TRBV6-1	.	TRBJ1-1	CASMQARMNTEAFF
TRBV6-5	TRBD2	TRBJ2-1	CASRLGLAEYNEQFF
TRBV5-4	.	TRBJ2-7	CASSLGHGTYEQYF
TRBV27	.	TRBJ2-7	CASSPGTRGHEQYF
TRBV7-6	.	TRBJ2-7	CASSLGSWSYEQYF
TRBV7-9	.	TRBJ2-7	CASSFSGTNYEQYF
TRBV29-1	TRBD2	TRBJ2-1	CSVRGLASPGSSYNEQFF
TRBV6-5	.	TRBJ1-2	CASSYSSWGAGGGYTF
TRBV7-9	.	TRBJ2-2	CASSLQAPNTGELFF
TRBV29-1	.	TRBJ2-7	CSVEDLANEQYF
TRBV11-3	TRBD1	TRBJ2-5	CASSQRGQGYGTQYF
TRBV5-1	TRBD2	TRBJ2-1	CASSARERGRDEQFF
TRBV27	.	TRBJ2-5	CASSSILGQETQYF
TRBV7-9	.	TRBJ2-5	CASSHLVRTQYF
TRBV15	.	TRBJ1-4	CATSQWGGANEKLFF
TRBV13	.	TRBJ2-1	CASSLGGDFPYNEQFF
TRBV4-3	TRBD2	TRBJ2-1	CASSQLAVSYNEQFF
TRBV6-4	.	TRBJ2-7	CASSDLADRSSSYEQYF
TRBV19	TRBD2	TRBJ2-1	CASQTSGSYNEQFF
TRBV27	TRBD2	TRBJ2-7	CASSHRLAGTYEQYF
TRBV5-1	.	TRBJ2-3	CASSAEDPGRHTQYF
TRBV2	.	TRBJ2-7	CASIGDGSYEQYF
TRBV10-1	.	TRBJ1-1	CASSGGGRTEAFF
TRBV19	TRBD1	TRBJ1-2	CASSSTGVYGYTF
TRBV6-6	.	TRBJ2-7	CASRTIYEQYF
TRBV2	.	TRBJ2-1	CASRGGAGTDYNEQFF
TRBV7-7	TRBD2	TRBJ2-3	CASSPSLRGVSTDTQYF
TRBV27	.	TRBJ1-1	CASSLDRITEAFF
TRBV2	TRBD2	TRBJ2-3	CASSEARPGTSGWKDTQYF
TRBV7-9	.	TRBJ2-7	CASSGEVRREQYF
TRBV27	TRBD2	TRBJ2-1	CASRGGLAGVPEHNEQFF
TRBV28	.	TRBJ2-3	CAGSYVGGKSTDTQYF
TRBV13	.	TRBJ1-2	CASSSEWDGGGYTF
TRBV10-3	.	TRBJ1-5	CAISGDRTNQPQHF
TRBV6-1	.	TRBJ1-2	CASKELTYGYTF
TRBV28	.	TRBJ1-1	CASSYSREAFF
TRBV27	.	TRBJ2-7	CASKEAGTQYEQYF
TRBV5-1	.	TRBJ1-1	CASSLSFQGTEAFF
TRBV19	TRBD2	TRBJ2-3	CASSIGLAAGTDTQYF
TRBV19	.	TRBJ2-3	CASSNTDTQYF
TRBV16	TRBD2	TRBJ2-1	CASGQWREYEQFF
TRBV27	.	TRBJ2-5	CASKRLDQETQYF
TRBV5-5	TRBD1	TRBJ2-2	CASSLRGTGATGELFF
TRBV5-5	.	TRBJ1-4	CASSLAGEKLFF
TRBV27	.	TRBJ1-1	CASSTGPNTEAFF
TRBV4-1	.	TRBJ2-1	CASSQGSRGGPEQFF
TRBV6-5	.	TRBJ2-6	CASSPFSGANVLTF
TRBV7-2	.	TRBJ2-7	CASSLARDSFPYEQYF
TRBV9	.	TRBJ2-2	CASSTSTGELFF
TRBV5-6	.	TRBJ2-3	CASSLPSSSTDTQYF
TRBV7-8	.	TRBJ2-1	CASSLAGVRTENEQFF
TRBV28	.	TRBJ2-5	CASSHDRRQETQYF
TRBV6-5	.	TRBJ2-3	CASNTGPPTDTQYF
TRBV2	TRBD2	TRBJ2-1	CASSIGRFNNEQFF
TRBV7-9	TRBD1	TRBJ2-5	CASSPGQGQETQYF
TRBV7-6	.	TRBJ2-3	CASSFEDTQYF
TRBV10-1	TRBD2	TRBJ2-2	CASSVGTSGGELFF
TRBV9	TRBD2	TRBJ2-7	CASSPSGRRYEQYF